The 31 T cell receptor beta chains below all came from one sample that was sequenced in a study of T cells in Graves' hyperthyroidism and ophthalmopathy. There were TCR beta CDR3 regions amplified from RNA transcripts. The HTBI primer set was used in a first-round RT-PCR of the TCR CDR3. MiXCR, applied by TCRdb to the multiplex PCR reads, yields one record per CDR3 protein. The data show around 720,000 distinct CDR3 sequences, over 35% seen once. Sequencing used blood. These receptors came from a woman aged 35 to 49 with Graves' hyperthyroidism.

As DNA, the CDR3 is TGTGCCAGCAGCCACCGGGGAGGGGAACGCTACGAGCAGTACTTC. This sequence encodes CASSHRGGERYEQYF. The genes are TRBV7-9 and TRBJ2-7, with TRBD2 matching over 7 bases. The germline gives CDR1 SEHNR, CDR2 FQNEAQ (reference sequence). The CDR3 totals 15 residues. Trimming took 5 bases from V and 3 from J; bases not matched to a gene: 10.

This clonotype has just a few counts. The chain recombines TRBV7-2 with TRBJ2-2; a possible D gene is TRBD1 (6 bases). V dropped 3 bases and J dropped 5 bases, with 13 bases sitting between them. Germline loops: CDR1 SGHTA, CDR2 FQGNSA. The CDR3 has 15 amino acids. CDR3 nucleotide sequence: TGTGCCAGCAGCTTGTGGGGGCAGGGGACCGGGGAGCTGTTTTTT. This codes for CASSLWGQGTGELFF.

This clonotype appeared many times. The chain links TRBV9 to TRBJ1-2, with TRBD1 matching over 7 bases. This CDR3 comprises 14 residues. Germline trimming cut 0 bases from V and 1 base from J; bases unmatched to any gene: 0. The germline V gene has CDR1 SGDLS and CDR2 YYNGEE. CDR3 DNA: TGTGCCAGCAGCGTAGGGGACAGTAACTATGGCTACACCTTC. Translated, it gives CASSVGDSNYGYTF.

This clonotype was found a few times. The V and J genes are TRBV7-3 and TRBJ1-2, with D possibly TRBD1 on 5 matching bases. Germline V gives CDR1 SGHTA, CDR2 FQGTGA. The CDR3 is 15 residues long. V was shortened by 5 bases and J by 4 bases, with 17 bases between the two germline ends. The CDR3, as DNA: TGTGCCAGCAGCCGGGGGGGGACGGGGTTCTATGGCTACACCTTC. Amino acid sequence: CASSRGGTGFYGYTF.

This clonotype was observed a handful of times. The chain combines TRBV20-1 with TRBJ2-6; D unresolved. V lost 4 bases to trimming and J lost 0 bases, with 4 bases between them. The CDR3 contains 13 residues. Per the germline V gene, CDR1 is DFQATT and CDR2 is SNEGSKA (reference sequence). CDR3 sequence reads: CSATSSGANVLTF. CDR3 bases: TGCAGTGCTACCTCCTCTGGGGCCAACGTCCTGACTTTC.

This clonotype has at least ten counts. The chain recombines TRBV9 with TRBJ1-6, with TRBD1 identical over 7 bases. Germline CDR1 is SGDLS and CDR2 is YYNGEE. With 6 bases clipped from V and 8 bases from J, the junction kept 8 bases outside the gene matches. The CDR3 loop spans 14 amino acids. CDR3 amino acids: CASTLDREHSPLHF. The CDR3 nucleotides are TGTGCCAGCACTCTAGACAGGGAACATTCACCCCTCCACTTT. Full variable domain (outside the CDR3, taken from reference TRBV9 and TRBJ1-6): DSGVTQTPKHLITATGQRVTLRCSPRSGDLSVYWYQQSLDQGLQFLIQYYNGEERAKGNILERFSAQQFPDLHSELNLSSLELGDSALYFCASTLDREHSPLHFGNGTRLTVT.

This clonotype was recorded many times. The rearrangement joins TRBV13 to TRBJ1-1; 11 positions agree with TRBD1. Germline CDR1 is PRHDT and CDR2 is FYEKMQ (reference sequence). Trimming took 4 bases from V and 4 from J; bases not matched to a gene: 2. The CDR3 is 14 amino acids. DNA of the CDR3: TGTGCCAGCAGCTCTGGGACAGGGGGCACTGAAGCTTTCTTT. Translating gives CASSSGTGGTEAFF.

The chain is built from TRBV5-4 and TRBJ2-5; 7 nucleotides line up with TRBD1. This CDR3 comprises 18 residues. J was trimmed by 5 bases and V by 1 base; bases with no gene match: 17. Germline V CDR1 and CDR2: SGHNT, YYREEE (reference sequence). The CDR3 reads CASSLYRKGARSGETQYF. CDR3 nucleotides: TGTGCCAGCAGCTTGTATCGGAAGGGGGCAAGAAGTGGCGAGACCCAGTACTTC.

The rearrangement joins TRBV27 to TRBJ2-5, with 10 nucleotides matching TRBD2. This CDR3 has 16 residues. With 1 base clipped from V and 1 base from J, the junction kept 3 bases outside the gene matches. In germline, CDR1 is MNHEY, CDR2 SMNVEV (reference sequence). CDR3 nucleotides: TGTGCCAGCAGTTTATGGTTAGCGGGGGGCCAAGAGACCCAGTACTTC. Its protein product is CASSLWLAGGQETQYF.

This clonotype was recorded many times. The chain is built from TRBV10-3 and TRBJ2-7; D is uncertain. The CDR3 covers 16 residues. Germline V CDR1 and CDR2: ENHRY, SYGVKD. The ends were cut back, 2 bases at V and 3 bases at J, with 17 bases in the middle. The CDR3 DNA is TGTGCCATCAGTGAGATCGAGGCAGGATCAGTCTACGAGCAGTACTTC. Translated, it gives CAISEIEAGSVYEQYF.

The chain employs TRBV7-9 and TRBJ1-1; D is unclear. There are 11 residues in the CDR3. Germline CDR1 SEHNR, CDR2 FQNEAQ (reference sequence). Between the trimmed V and J ends, which lost 0 bases and 11 bases, there was a span of 7 bases. CDR3 sequence reads: CASSLASRAFF. In DNA, the CDR3 is TGTGCCAGCAGCTTAGCTTCAAGGGCTTTCTTT.

A remark on this clonotype: This could be a read error, since a much larger clone is one nucleotide away. The gene calls are TRBV29-1 and TRBJ1-2, with D uncertain. Trimming took off 5 bases at V and 6 bases at J, with 19 bases between the two ends. Germline CDR1 SQVTM, CDR2 ANQGSEA. The CDR3 is 14 amino acids. The CDR3 nucleotides are TGCAGCGTTCAAGGTGGAACAGAGACCCATGGCTACACCTTC. It encodes CSVQGGTETHGYTF.

This clonotype was seen ten or more times. The gene calls are TRBV29-1 and TRBJ2-7; D is unclear. The germline CDR1 and CDR2 sequences are SQVTM and ANQGSEA. The CDR3 is 13 amino acids. Trimming cost V 5 bases and J 0 bases, with 11 bases left between them. The CDR3 sequence: CSVLSPGSYEQYF. CDR3 nucleotide sequence: TGCAGCGTTCTCTCGCCCGGCTCCTACGAGCAGTACTTC.

Only a few counts were recorded for this clonotype. This chain connects TRBV6-2 or TRBV6-3 to TRBJ1-2; possibly TRBD1 for D (6 bases). Trimming took 0 bases from V and 8 from J, leaving 10 bases between them. This CDR3 is built from 13 residues. Germline CDR1 and CDR2: MNHEY and SVGEGT. DNA for the CDR3: TGTGCCAGCAGTTACTCGGGGGCGGTCGGCTACACCTTC. Translation gives CASSYSGAVGYTF.

The chain carries TRBV6-5 and TRBJ1-1, with D unclear. CDR3 size: 12 residues. Germline V gene data show CDR1 as MNHEY and CDR2 as SVGAGI. V gave up 0 bases and J gave up 6 bases, with 5 bases separating them. In DNA, the CDR3 is TGTGCCAGCAGTTACTCCTCTCCTGAAGCTTTCTTT. Its translation is CASSYSSPEAFF.

This clonotype was picked up many times. CDR3: CSVYRGYGYTF. As DNA, the CDR3 is TGCAGCGTTTACAGGGGCTATGGCTACACCTTC. This chain connects TRBV29-1 to TRBJ1-2; 7 positions match TRBD1. Germline V CDR1 and CDR2: SQVTM, ANQGSEA. The V gene end was trimmed by 5 bases and the J gene end by 4 bases; junction bases not matched to a gene: 1. This CDR3 contains 11 residues.

The rearrangement joins TRBV12-3 or TRBV12-4 to TRBJ2-7; 8 bases fit TRBD2. The CDR3 is made up of 15 amino acids. V shed 0 bases and J 2 bases; nucleotides not matched to a gene: 3. The CDR3 region is CASSLASGAPYEQYF. The CDR3 region has the DNA TGTGCCAGCAGTTTAGCTAGCGGGGCGCCCTACGAGCAGTACTTC.

The V gene is TRBV11-2, the J gene TRBJ1-4, with 7 bases identical to TRBD1. Germline loops: CDR1 SGHAT, CDR2 FQNNGV. This CDR3 is built from 14 residues. V gave up 2 bases and J gave up 6 bases; unmatched junction bases: 3. CDR3 in DNA: TGTGCCAGCAGCTTACAGGGGGGAGATGAAAAACTGTTTTTT. Protein: CASSLQGGDEKLFF.

This clonotype was recorded at least ten times. The chain combines TRBV15 with TRBJ2-2; maybe TRBD1 (6 bases). The CDR3 spans 17 residues. V shed 0 bases and J shed 7 bases, with 18 bases lying between them. Germline V gene lookup returns CDR1 LNHNV and CDR2 YYDKDF (reference sequence). The CDR3 spells CATSREFIGTKSGELFF. In DNA form, the CDR3 reads TGTGCCACCAGCAGAGAATTTATCGGGACAAAGAGCGGGGAGCTGTTTTTT.

This clonotype has at least ten counts. The chain links TRBV7-9 to TRBJ1-1, with 10 nucleotides matching TRBD1. Germline V lookup: CDR1 SEHNR, CDR2 FQNEAQ (reference sequence). J lost 1 base, V lost 5 bases, and 7 bases had no gene match. This CDR3 region has 16 residues. The CDR3 sequence: CASSPRGQGTNTEAFF. CDR3 nucleotide sequence: TGTGCCAGCAGCCCTCGGGGACAGGGGACGAACACTGAAGCTTTCTTT.

The rearrangement uses TRBV20-1 and TRBJ2-3; D gene uncertain. V lost 5 bases to trimming and J lost 1 base, with 4 bases between them. The CDR3 totals 11 residues. Germline CDR1 and CDR2: DFQATT and SNEGSKA (reference sequence). CDR3: CSASRTDTQYF. Here the CDR3 DNA reads TGCAGTGCTTCGCGCACAGATACGCAGTATTTT.

The genes are TRBV2 and TRBJ2-2; TRBD2 matches at 11 bases. Trimming removed 5 bases from V and 5 bases from J; junction bases left unmatched: 7. Germline V lookup: CDR1 SNHLY, CDR2 FYNNEI. The CDR3 extends over 16 amino acids. CDR3 in amino acids: CASSQLAGDITGELFF. The CDR3 nucleotides are TGTGCCAGCAGTCAACTAGCGGGAGATATTACCGGGGAGCTGTTTTTT.

This clonotype was recorded at least ten times. This rearrangement joins TRBV6-6 to TRBJ1-6; 10 bases are a match to TRBD1. This CDR3 is built from 15 residues. V dropped 4 bases and J dropped 6; count of bases not matched to a gene: 3. Germline loops: CDR1 MNHNY, CDR2 SVGAGI (reference sequence). CDR3 DNA sequence: TGTGCCAGCAGTTCGCGACAGGGGGCTAATTCACCCCTCCACTTT. Its translation: CASSSRQGANSPLHF.

V usage is TRBV15 and J usage is TRBJ1-3; D not resolved. The CDR3 has 11 residues. Germline V gene lookup returns CDR1 LNHNV and CDR2 YYDKDF (reference sequence). The DNA for the CDR3 is TGTGTCGCCAGTTTCGGAAACACCATATATTTT. This sequence encodes CVASFGNTIYF.

The V gene is TRBV11-1, the J gene TRBJ2-5, with D perhaps TRBD1 (5 bases). There are 17 residues in the CDR3. Germline lookup yields CDR1 SGHAT and CDR2 FQDESV (reference sequence). V was shortened by 1 base and J by 4 bases, with 19 bases between the two germline ends. The CDR3 DNA sequence: TGTGCCAGCAGCTTAGACCGGTGGCAGGGTTCGGTAGAGACCCAGTACTTC. Translation: CASSLDRWQGSVETQYF. The complete variable domain, with remaining parts taken from reference TRBV11-1 and TRBJ2-5, reads EAEVAQSPRYKITEKSQAVAFWCDPISGHATLYWYRQILGQGPELLVQFQDESVVDDSQLPKDRFSAERLKGVDSTLKIQPAELGDSAMYLCASSLDRWQGSVETQYFGPGTRLLVL.

Comment on this clonotype: With a much larger clone just one base away, this may be a read error. It is likely a read error, because the conserved phenylalanine at the end of the CDR3 is missing. This chain links TRBV25-1 with TRBJ2-5; 10 nucleotides align to TRBD2. This CDR3 spans 16 amino acids. Germline trimming cut 6 bases from V and 2 bases from J; bases unmatched to any gene: 9. The germline gives CDR1 MGHDK, CDR2 SYGVNS. The CDR3 coding sequence is TGTGCCAGCAGCCATTGGACTAGCGGAGGGCAAGAGACCCAGTACCTC. This codes for CASSHWTSGGQETQYL.

This clonotype was seen just once. This CDR3 fails to terminate in the conserved phenylalanine or tryptophan, so it likely reflects a read error. The DNA is left out, because the CDR3 cannot be placed on it with certainty; the CDR3 is given as TCRdb lists it. V is TRBV29-1 and J is TRBJ2-2; the DNA was not used to check the table's D call, TRBD2. Germline V CDR1 and CDR2: SQVTM, ANQGSEA. The length of the CDR3 is 8 amino acids, counting both ends. The CDR3 region is CSVEDRQA.

The chain combines TRBV19 with TRBJ2-7; a weak D match, TRBD2 (6 bases). Germline V gene lookup returns CDR1 LNHDA and CDR2 SQIVND (reference sequence). The CDR3 totals 16 residues. V lost 3 bases, J lost 1 base, and 16 bases lay in between. The CDR3 loop reads CASSISSGTSSYEQYF. The DNA for the CDR3 is TGTGCCAGTAGTATTTCGTCCGGGACTTCTTCCTACGAGCAGTACTTC.

This clonotype was seen at least ten times. The genes are TRBV7-6 and TRBJ2-7; D perhaps matches TRBD1 (5 bases). V gave up 4 bases and J gave up 3 bases, with 13 bases separating them. In germline, CDR1 is SGHVS, CDR2 FNYEAQ. The CDR3 contains 14 residues. CDR3 in amino acids: CASSSRTNIYEQYF. The CDR3 DNA follows: TGTGCCAGCAGCTCCAGGACAAATATCTACGAGCAGTACTTC.

The V call is TRBV20-1, the J call TRBJ2-5, with 9 nucleotides matching TRBD2. J lost 1 base, V lost 4 bases, and 4 bases had no gene match. The CDR3 length is 14 residues. CDR1 DFQATT and CDR2 SNEGSKA come from the germline V gene (reference sequence). In nucleotides, the CDR3 is TGCAGTGCTAAACTAGCGGGCCCCCAAGAGACCCAGTACTTC. Its protein is CSAKLAGPQETQYF.

The V and J genes are TRBV7-9 and TRBJ1-1, with D possibly being TRBD1 (5 bases). CDR3 length: 17 amino acids. The ends were cut back, 5 bases at V and 0 bases at J, with 19 bases in the middle. The germline V gene has CDR1 SEHNR and CDR2 FQNEAQ (reference sequence). The CDR3 region is CASSQDDGGFMNTEAFF. Here the CDR3 DNA reads TGTGCCAGCAGCCAAGACGATGGGGGTTTCATGAACACTGAAGCTTTCTTT.